These 20 T cell receptor beta chains originate from one sample sequenced in a study of siplizumab effects on memory and regulatory T cells. This table comes from immunoSEQ multiplex PCR, and its TCRdb copy is limited to in-frame clones, with some not included. The table shows 95,000 to 110,000 clones, with roughly 93% occurring only once. Sequenced input: Tregs sorted from blood. The receptors were sampled from a human donor in good health.

The V and J genes are TRBV11-2 and TRBJ2-3; D is tentatively TRBD1 or TRBD2 (5 bases each). The V gene lost 5 bases and the J gene lost 10 bases, with 13 bases spanning the gap. CDR3 length equals 12 residues. Looked up from germline, CDR1 is SGHAT and CDR2 is FQNNGV. CDR3 amino acids: CASSQWGSAQYF. CDR3 DNA sequence: TGTGCCAGCAGCCAGTGGGGGAGTGCGCAGTATTTT.

The chain employs TRBV2 and TRBJ1-2, with D possibly being TRBD1 (5 bases). The CDR3 covers 14 residues. Trimming shortened V by 6 bases and J by 8 bases, and 19 bases separated the two germline ends. The germline gives CDR1 SNHLY, CDR2 FYNNEI. The CDR3: CASRTQGTKRGYTF. Here the CDR3 DNA reads TGTGCCAGCAGAACACAAGGGACGAAACGGGGCTACACCTTC.

This chain links TRBV5-1 with TRBJ1-1; D call uncertain. The germline CDR1 and CDR2 sequences are SGHRS and YFSETQ. The ends were cut back, 2 bases at V and 1 base at J, with 18 bases in the middle. The CDR3 length is 17 residues. The CDR3: CASSLGSLLLENTEAFF. CDR3 DNA sequence: TGCGCCAGCAGCTTAGGCAGTTTACTCTTGGAGAACACTGAAGCTTTCTTT. Combining the CDR3 with reference TRBV5-1 and TRBJ1-1 gives the whole variable domain KAGVTQTPRYLIKTRGQQVTLSCSPISGHRSVSWYQQTPGQGLQFLFEYFSETQRNKGNFPGRFSGRQFSNSRSEMNVSTLELGDSALYLCASSLGSLLLENTEAFFGQGTRLTVV.

V and J are TRBV6-5 and TRBJ1-2; maybe TRBD1 (5 bases). Germline V gene sequence: CDR1 MNHEY, CDR2 SVGAGI. V lost 10 bases, J lost 8 bases, and 17 bases lay in between. The CDR3 contains 12 residues. The chain's CDR3 is CAIHTGSEGYTF. The CDR3 region has the DNA TGTGCCATCCACACAGGCTCGGAGGGCTACACCTTC.

The chain is built from TRBV6-6 and TRBJ1-2; 7 bases fit TRBD1. Trimming at V came to 8 bases and at J to 4 bases, leaving 7 bases not matched to a gene. CDR1 and CDR2 (germline): MNHNY, SVGAGI (reference sequence). The CDR3 loop spans 13 amino acids. Written as DNA, the CDR3 is TGTGCCAGCGATAGGGGGCCTGTCTATGGCTACACCTTC. It specifies CASDRGPVYGYTF.

This chain links TRBV19 with TRBJ2-7; 10 nucleotides line up with TRBD1. There are 16 residues in the CDR3. Trimming at V came to 2 bases and at J to 5 bases, leaving 9 bases not matched to a gene. Germline values: CDR1 LNHDA, CDR2 SQIVND (reference sequence). For the CDR3, the DNA is TGTGCCAGTAGTATAACGGGGGGACAGGGGATCCACGAGCAGTACTTC. As protein: CASSITGGQGIHEQYF. Variable domain in full (rest from reference TRBV19 and TRBJ2-7): DGGITQSPKYLFRKEGQNVTLSCEQNLNHDAMYWYRQDPGQGLRLIYYSQIVNDFQKGDIAEGYSVSREKKESFPLTVTSAQKNPTAFYLCASSITGGQGIHEQYFGPGTRLTVT.

The chain carries TRBV2 and TRBJ1-2; possibly TRBD1 for D (5 bases). Germline V lookup: CDR1 SNHLY, CDR2 FYNNEI. The CDR3 is 11 residues long. Between the trimmed V and J ends, which lost 6 bases and 6 bases, there was a span of 8 bases. The CDR3 coding sequence is TGTGCCAGCAGAGTAGGGGATGGCTACACCTTC. It is translated as CASRVGDGYTF.

The V and J genes are TRBV11-2 and TRBJ2-7; possibly TRBD1 for D (5 bases). Trimming cost V 1 base and J 3 bases, with 10 bases left between them. Germline V gives CDR1 SGHAT, CDR2 FQNNGV. The CDR3 sequence is 14 residues long. The CDR3 DNA follows: TGTGCCAGCAGCTTAGGTGGGGCGAACTACGAGCAGTACTTC. This sequence encodes CASSLGGANYEQYF.

This clone was seen just once. The V gene is TRBV2, the J gene TRBJ2-2; a weak D match, TRBD2 (6 bases). The CDR3 is 16 amino acids. Trimming took 7 bases from V and 1 from J, leaving 16 bases between them. Germline V lookup: CDR1 SNHLY, CDR2 FYNNEI. CDR3 DNA sequence: TGTGCCAGCACCCTGTGGGGGGTCTTGAACACCGGGGAGCTGTTTTTT. Residues: CASTLWGVLNTGELFF.

This clone was seen only a few times. This chain links TRBV30 with TRBJ1-1; D possibly corresponds to TRBD1 (5 bases). The CDR3 is made up of 13 amino acids. Trimming left V 0 bases short and J 7 bases short, with 12 bases between. Germline CDR1 GTSNPN, CDR2 SVGIG (reference sequence). CDR3 DNA: TGTGCCTGGAGTGTGCAAGGGGAGGATGAAGCTTTCTTT. It translates to CAWSVQGEDEAFF.

In this sample, this clone turned up once. The CDR3 DNA sequence: TGTGCCAGCAGCTTGCTAGCGGGAGAGGGTGAGCAGTTCTTC. Residues: CASSLLAGEGEQFF. The chain employs TRBV27 and TRBJ2-1, with TRBD2 matching 10 bases. The CDR3 loop spans 14 amino acids. V lost 6 bases and J lost 9; bases outside the gene matches: 8. In germline, CDR1 is MNHEY, CDR2 SMNVEV (reference sequence).

This chain links TRBV7-9 with TRBJ1-4; D not resolved. Germline V CDR1 and CDR2: SEHNR, FQNEAQ (reference sequence). Trimming pared 1 base from V and 7 bases from J, leaving 13 bases between. The CDR3 is 15 residues long. This chain's CDR3 is CASSLGRTSGEKLFF. CDR3 coding DNA: TGTGCCAGCAGCTTAGGGAGGACCTCCGGTGAAAAACTGTTTTTT.

The chain carries TRBV19 and TRBJ1-5; a possible D gene is TRBD1 (6 bases). Trimming stripped 7 bases from V and 1 base from J, with 14 bases between. This CDR3 spans 15 amino acids. From germline, CDR1 is LNHDA and CDR2 SQIVND (reference sequence). CDR3 protein: CASKEGVRSNQPQHF. The CDR3 DNA reads as TGTGCCAGTAAAGAGGGGGTGAGGAGCAATCAGCCCCAGCATTTT.

The chain joins TRBV11-1 to TRBJ1-3; 7 bases fit TRBD1. CDR1 SGHAT and CDR2 FQDESV come from the germline V gene (reference sequence). This CDR3 has 17 amino acids. V lost 5 bases and J lost 2; bases outside the gene matches: 12. In DNA, the CDR3 is TGTGCCAGCAGCAAGGACAGGCGGATTTCTCCTGGAAACACCATATATTTT. Encoded protein: CASSKDRRISPGNTIYF.

This rearrangement joins TRBV6-6 to TRBJ1-2, with TRBD1 identical over 7 bases. CDR1 is MNHNY and CDR2 is SVGAGI in the germline V gene (reference sequence). V lost 6 bases and J lost 4; bases outside the gene matches: 14. The CDR3 is 16 residues long. CDR3 amino acids: CASRKGDSVLFYGYTF. DNA for the CDR3: TGTGCCAGCAGAAAAGGGGACAGCGTCCTCTTCTATGGCTACACCTTC.

In this sample, this clone turned up once. The chain couples TRBV5-1 to TRBJ2-3; D uncertain. V lost 5 bases to trimming and J lost 9 bases, with 10 bases between them. This CDR3 is built from 11 residues. Germline V gene data show CDR1 as SGHRS and CDR2 as YFSETQ. The DNA of the CDR3 is TGCGCCAGCAGAGTTCAGGACACGCAGTATTTT. It specifies CASRVQDTQYF.

The chain links TRBV11-3 to TRBJ2-7; D remains unclear. Looked up from germline, CDR1 is SGHNT and CDR2 is YENEEA. V was shortened by 4 bases and J by 0 bases, with 7 bases between the two germline ends. The CDR3 runs 13 residues. The CDR3 DNA reads TGTGCCAGCAGCTCCCTAAACTCCTACGAGCAGTACTTC. Translation gives CASSSLNSYEQYF.

The chain uses TRBV4-2 and TRBJ2-1; TRBD2 agrees at 12 bases. There are 16 residues in the CDR3. CDR1 is LGHNA and CDR2 is YNFKEQ in the germline V gene. V lost 6 bases, J lost 2 bases, and 5 bases stayed unmatched. The CDR3 region has the DNA TGTGCCAGCAGGCCTAGCGGGGGGGCCCCCTACAATGAGCAGTTCTTC. This translates into CASRPSGGAPYNEQFF.

V gene TRBV2 combines with J gene TRBJ1-1, with 9 bases matching TRBD1. Germline CDR1 reads SNHLY; CDR2 reads FYNNEI. Trimming took 10 bases from V and 6 from J; bases not matched to a gene: 12. This CDR3 is 14 amino acids long. CDR3 protein: CANGRDRVSSEAFF. In DNA, the CDR3 is TGTGCCAACGGTCGGGACAGGGTTTCGTCTGAAGCTTTCTTT.

CDR3 in DNA: TGCGCCAGCAGTGAGTCCCGAGATACGCAGTATTTT. This translates into CASSESRDTQYF. This rearrangement joins TRBV10-2 to TRBJ2-3; D not resolved. The CDR3 sequence is 12 residues long. Trimming cost V 0 bases and J 5 bases, with 3 bases left between them. Germline CDR1 WSHSY, CDR2 SAAADI.